These 32 T cell receptor beta chains were all obtained from the same sample, sequenced in a study of response to subunit inactivated influenza vaccine. TCRdb re-analysed the RT-PCR reads in MiXCR, keeping a single row per CDR3 protein. Among hundreds of thousands of distinct CDR3 sequences listed, roughly 12% were seen once. These data also formed part of another study, on T cells expressing NK-cell markers. That source reports: TCR beta cDNA was made by 5'RACE template switching with UMIs.

The sample consisted of PBMCs from blood, taken on the day of vaccination. The receptors derive from a man aged 45-60 years who received an inactivated influenza vaccine.

In this sample, this clonotype turned up a few times. The chain employs TRBV5-1 and TRBJ1-1; D unclear. The CDR3 loop spans 14 amino acids. Trimming took off 0 bases at V and 1 base at J, with 7 bases between the two ends. Per germline, CDR1 SGHRS and CDR2 YFSETQ. The CDR3 DNA reads as TGCGCCAGCAGCTTGGAGTTTGGGAACACTGAAGCTTTCTTT. As protein: CASSLEFGNTEAFF. Full variable domain (remainder filled in from reference TRBV5-1 and TRBJ1-1): KAGVTQTPRYLIKTRGQQVTLSCSPISGHRSVSWYQQTPGQGLQFLFEYFSETQRNKGNFPGRFSGRQFSNSRSEMNVSTLELGDSALYLCASSLEFGNTEAFFGQGTRLTVV.

This clonotype was observed a handful of times. This sequence joins TRBV20-1 and TRBJ1-1; no clear D. Germline values: CDR1 DFQATT, CDR2 SNEGSKA (reference sequence). The CDR3 is 14 residues long. V was pared by 0 bases and J by 0 bases, with 8 bases between. The CDR3 sequence is CSARDREVNTEAFF. Here the CDR3 DNA reads TGCAGTGCTAGAGATCGGGAAGTGAACACTGAAGCTTTCTTT.

This clonotype was seen repeatedly, ten times or more. This chain links TRBV14 with TRBJ1-2, with D perhaps matching TRBD1 (6 bases). CDR3 size: 13 residues. From germline, CDR1 is SGHDN and CDR2 FVKESK. V shed 5 bases and J shed 8 bases, with 15 bases lying between them. The CDR3 spells CASSDLKGVGYTF. As DNA, the CDR3 is TGTGCCAGCAGCGACCTGAAGGGGGTCGGCTACACCTTC.

The rearrangement joins TRBV10-2 to TRBJ1-1, with TRBD1 identical over 11 bases. V lost 7 bases to trimming and J lost 1 base; unmatched junction nucleotides: 2. There are 14 residues in the CDR3. Germline V CDR1 and CDR2: WSHSY, SAAADI. This CDR3 reads CASNGQGANTEAFF. The CDR3 region has the DNA TGCGCCAGCAATGGACAGGGGGCGAACACTGAAGCTTTCTTT.

This clonotype was counted only a few times. The chain employs TRBV30 and TRBJ2-6, with D hard to call. CDR3 length: 19 residues. CDR1 is GTSNPN, CDR2 SVGIG, per germline (reference sequence). The V end was cut by 0 bases, the J end by 0 bases, with 18 bases between. CDR3 sequence reads: CAWSVSLVRAVSGANVLTF. In nucleotides, the CDR3 is TGTGCCTGGAGTGTATCGTTGGTCCGAGCAGTCTCTGGGGCCAACGTCCTGACTTTC.

This clonotype has a handful of counts. CDR3 loop: CSVVLLAGLDTQYF. The CDR3 nucleotides are TGCAGCGTTGTTCTCCTAGCGGGCTTGGATACGCAGTATTTT. This sequence joins TRBV29-1 and TRBJ2-3, with TRBD2 identical over 8 bases. CDR3 size: 14 residues. J gave up 6 bases and V 4 bases, and 9 bases lay outside the gene matches. Germline V gene lookup returns CDR1 SQVTM and CDR2 ANQGSEA.

The CDR3: CASSLVMWEGQFF. In DNA form, the CDR3 reads TGCGCCAGCAGCTTGGTGATGTGGGAGGGGCAGTTCTTC. The rearrangement links TRBV5-1 to TRBJ2-1; 7 bases map to TRBD2. The CDR3 contains 13 residues. The junction had 6 bases not matched to a gene; V was cut back by 0 bases and J by 12 bases. Germline CDR1 and CDR2: SGHRS and YFSETQ.

This clonotype was found a few times. The chain recombines TRBV12-3 or TRBV12-4 with TRBJ2-2, with D possibly being TRBD1 (6 bases). This CDR3 is built from 15 residues. V was shortened by 5 bases and J by 8 bases, with 18 bases between the two germline ends. CDR3: CASSAQTGMVGELFF. The CDR3 DNA is TGTGCCAGCAGTGCCCAGACAGGAATGGTTGGGGAGCTGTTTTTT.

V gene TRBV5-6 combines with J gene TRBJ2-4; TRBD2 is a possible D gene (6 bases). In germline, CDR1 is SGHDT, CDR2 YYEEEE. V lost 1 base and J lost 1, with 15 bases in between. The CDR3 spans 17 residues. The CDR3 here is CASSLMTGGSAKNIQYF. In nucleotides, the CDR3 is TGTGCCAGCAGCTTGATGACCGGGGGATCGGCCAAAAACATTCAGTACTTC.

There are many counts of this clonotype. The CDR3 protein is CASSARIGTSGTREQYF. DNA for the CDR3: TGTGCCAGCAGTGCCCGGATCGGGACTAGCGGCACTAGGGAGCAGTACTTC. This chain joins TRBV6-1 and TRBJ2-7; 11 nucleotides match TRBD2. The CDR3 is made up of 17 amino acids. Unmatched junction bases numbered 15, after V lost 4 bases and J lost 7 bases. In germline, CDR1 is MNHNS, CDR2 SASEGT.

This clonotype appeared a few times. One end of the junction does not line up with germline, which may come from a read error. Written as DNA, the CDR3 is TGCGCCAGCGGACAGGGGAACAGCGGGGAGCTGTTTTTT. Translating gives CASGQGNSGELFF. The genes are TRBV5-1 and TRBJ2-2, with 9 bases matching TRBD1. The CDR3 consists of 13 residues. The germline V gene has CDR1 SGHRS and CDR2 YFSETQ.

As concerns this clonotype: The junction does not match germline at one end; this may be a read error. The gene calls are TRBV6-5 and TRBJ1-1; TRBD1 might be the D (5 bases). CDR1 MNHEY and CDR2 SVGAGI come from the germline V gene. CDR3 length equals 14 residues. The CDR3 reads CASSYFTGGTEAFF. DNA of the CDR3: TGTGCCAGCAGCTACTTTACAGGTGGAACTGAAGCTTTCTTT.

The chain combines TRBV29-1 with TRBJ2-7; 8 positions agree with TRBD2. Germline loops: CDR1 SQVTM, CDR2 ANQGSEA. Germline trimming cut 8 bases from V and 3 bases from J; bases unmatched to any gene: 6. This CDR3 is 12 amino acids long. Here the CDR3 reads CSRGGEFYEQYF. CDR3 in DNA: TGCAGCCGGGGGGGGGAATTCTACGAGCAGTACTTC.

This clonotype was observed many times. J is TRBJ1-4 and V is TRBV20-1; D might be TRBD1 (5 bases). This CDR3 region has 13 residues. V gave up 4 bases and J gave up 8 bases, with 14 bases separating them. CDR1 and CDR2 from the germline V gene are DFQATT and SNEGSKA (reference sequence). CDR3 bases: TGCAGTGCTATGAAAGGGGCAGGAGAAAAACTGTTTTTT. Its protein product is CSAMKGAGEKLFF.

This clonotype came up a few times. The genes are TRBV29-1 and TRBJ2-7; D unclear. This CDR3 has 13 amino acids. V shed 4 bases and J shed 4 bases, with 14 bases lying between them. The germline V gene has CDR1 SQVTM and CDR2 ANQGSEA. DNA for the CDR3: TGCAGCGTTGGAAATGCAGGAACTTACGAGCAGTACTTC. Amino acid sequence: CSVGNAGTYEQYF.

This clonotype occurred a few times. The chain recombines TRBV2 with TRBJ2-1; 8 bases align to TRBD2. This CDR3 contains 14 residues. From germline, CDR1 is SNHLY and CDR2 FYNNEI. The V segment lost 6 bases and the J segment 8 bases; nucleotides outside the gene matches: 9. This CDR3 is CASRSQRGNYEQFF. The CDR3, as DNA: TGTGCCAGCAGGTCTCAGCGGGGGAACTATGAGCAGTTCTTC.

This chain uses TRBV29-1 with TRBJ2-7; TRBD2 matches 8 bases. Germline CDR1 SQVTM, CDR2 ANQGSEA. The CDR3 runs to 13 residues. The ends lost 3 bases at V and 4 bases at J; junction bases unmatched: 5. The CDR3 is CSVERGAGYEQYF. The DNA of the CDR3 is TGCAGCGTTGAGCGGGGGGCCGGTTACGAGCAGTACTTC.

This rearrangement joins TRBV10-2 to TRBJ1-1; tentatively, D is TRBD1 (5 bases). Germline CDR1 WSHSY, CDR2 SAAADI. The CDR3 spans 11 residues. V shed 10 bases and J shed 4 bases, with 10 bases lying between them. The CDR3 protein is CATEGSTEAFF. In nucleotides, the CDR3 is TGCGCCACCGAGGGGAGCACTGAAGCTTTCTTT.

With regard to this clonotype: Germline is not matched at one junction end, which may reflect a read error. The chain has TRBV7-2 and TRBJ2-3, with 11 bases identical to TRBD2. The CDR3 runs to 16 residues. From germline, CDR1 is SGHTA and CDR2 FQGNSA. The CDR3 is CASSIIAGGPADMQYF. The CDR3 region has the DNA TGTGCCAGCAGCATAATAGCGGGGGGGCCTGCAGATATGCAGTATTTT.

J is TRBJ2-1 and V is TRBV7-9, with TRBD2 matching 7 bases. From germline, CDR1 is SEHNR and CDR2 FQNEAQ (reference sequence). The CDR3 length is 16 residues. J gave up 6 bases and V 2 bases, and 10 bases lay outside the gene matches. CDR3: CASSLREGGGGNEQFF. The CDR3 DNA reads as TGTGCCAGCAGCTTACGAGAGGGCGGGGGAGGCAATGAGCAGTTCTTC.

The chain combines TRBV12-3 or TRBV12-4 with TRBJ2-2, with TRBD1 as a possible D gene (5 bases). V was trimmed by 10 bases and J by 1 base, leaving 16 bases between them. The CDR3 totals 15 residues. In nucleotides, the CDR3 is TGTGCCATACAGGTTACAGGCGAGAACACCGGGGAGCTGTTTTTT. Residues: CAIQVTGENTGELFF.

The CDR3 here is CSARDLAGVGNEQFF. The CDR3 DNA reads TGCAGTGCTAGAGATCTTGCGGGAGTGGGGAATGAGCAGTTCTTC. V usage is TRBV20-1 and J usage is TRBJ2-1; 7 nucleotides agree with TRBD2. J lost 7 bases, V lost 0 bases, and 9 bases had no gene match. Germline lookup yields CDR1 DFQATT and CDR2 SNEGSKA (reference sequence). The CDR3 loop spans 15 amino acids.

The chain's CDR3 is CASNQYGGGSTDTQYF. The CDR3 DNA is TGTGCCAGCAATCAATACGGGGGTGGGAGCACAGATACGCAGTATTTT. The chain links TRBV7-2 to TRBJ2-3; D is perhaps TRBD2 (6 bases). Germline CDR1 and CDR2: SGHTA and FQGNSA. The length of the CDR3 is 16 residues. Trimming removed 7 bases at V and 0 bases at J, with 17 bases between.

Concerning this clonotype: Possible read error: a much larger clone is one base away. As DNA, the CDR3 is TGCTGTGCTAGAGATCCAGGACTAGCTTATTCTCTTTACGAGCAGTACTTC. Encoded protein: CCARDPGLAYSLYEQYF. V and J are TRBV20-1 and TRBJ2-7; 8 bases agree with TRBD2. In germline, CDR1 is DFQATT, CDR2 SNEGSKA (reference sequence). The CDR3 extends over 17 amino acids.

This clonotype was counted many times. The V call is TRBV27, the J call TRBJ2-3; unclear D gene. CDR3 size: 13 residues. Between the trimmed V and J ends, which lost 8 bases and 4 bases, there was a span of 13 bases. Per the germline V gene, CDR1 is MNHEY and CDR2 is SMNVEV (reference sequence). For the CDR3, the DNA is TGTGCCAGCCGTCGGCTATCGGCAGATACGCAGTATTTT. Translated: CASRRLSADTQYF.

The chain joins TRBV7-8 to TRBJ2-3; TRBD1 or TRBD2 may be the D gene (5 bases each). Germline V gene lookup returns CDR1 SGHVS and CDR2 FQNEAQ. V lost 0 bases and J 9 bases, leaving 19 bases between the germline ends. CDR3 size: 16 residues. In DNA form, the CDR3 reads TGTGCCAGCAGCTTAGCACGTTTCAGGGAGTCCCAAACGCAGTATTTT. Translating it yields CASSLARFRESQTQYF.

This chain links TRBV10-3 with TRBJ2-2; TRBD2 aligns across 10 bases. CDR3 size: 14 residues. Trimming removed 10 bases from V and 4 bases from J; junction bases left unmatched: 6. Per the germline V gene, CDR1 is ENHRY and CDR2 is SYGVKD. Here the CDR3 reads CATGLAELTGELFF. The DNA for the CDR3 is TGTGCCACAGGACTAGCGGAACTCACCGGGGAGCTGTTTTTT.

This clonotype has just a few counts. The chain uses TRBV6-5 and TRBJ1-1, with a possible D match to TRBD1 (5 bases). V lost 6 bases and J 11 bases, leaving 16 bases between the germline ends. Germline V gene data show CDR1 as MNHEY and CDR2 as SVGAGI. CDR3 length: 12 residues. The CDR3 nucleotides are TGTGCCAGCAGAAAAGAATGGGGGACGGCTTTCTTT. Translated: CASRKEWGTAFF.

This clonotype has at least ten counts. The chain employs TRBV28 and TRBJ2-1; D is perhaps TRBD1 (6 bases). The germline V and J ends were trimmed by 5 bases and 4 bases, with 15 bases remaining between them. The CDR3 sequence is 15 residues long. The germline V gene encodes CDR1 MDHEN and CDR2 SYDVKM. DNA of the CDR3: TGTGCCAGCAGTAACAGGGAGAAGAGGTACAATGAGCAGTTCTTC. Its protein is CASSNREKRYNEQFF.

This clonotype came up many times. The CDR3 region has the DNA TGTGCCAGCAGTAAACCGACTGCTCAGGTCCAAGAGACCCAGTACTTC. Translating it yields CASSKPTAQVQETQYF. The chain couples TRBV28 to TRBJ2-5; D ambiguous. The CDR3 sequence is 16 residues long. Looked up from germline, CDR1 is MDHEN and CDR2 is SYDVKM. V was pared by 5 bases and J by 1 base, with 17 bases between.

J is TRBJ2-5 and V is TRBV10-3, with TRBD2 identical over 13 bases. Looked up from germline, CDR1 is ENHRY and CDR2 is SYGVKD. The CDR3 spans 15 residues. The junction had 6 bases not matched to a gene; V was cut back by 6 bases and J by 5 bases. In nucleotides, the CDR3 is TGTGCCATCAGAGCCGGGACTAGCGGGGCGGAGACCCAGTACTTC. Translated: CAIRAGTSGAETQYF.

This clonotype has a handful of counts. The V gene is TRBV7-3, the J gene TRBJ2-3; the match to TRBD1 covers 11 bases. J gave up 3 bases and V 5 bases, and 7 bases lay outside the gene matches. CDR3 length equals 16 residues. Germline V gene lookup returns CDR1 SGHTA and CDR2 FQGTGA. CDR3 nucleotide sequence: TGTGCCAGCAGCGCCGGACAGGGGGCGAATACAGATACGCAGTATTTT. This gives the protein CASSAGQGANTDTQYF.